This paragraph reports one T cell receptor beta chain. The source of the sample is a study of T cell responses to AZD1222 COVID-19 vaccine. Only in-frame clones appear in the TCRdb table, and some are missing; sequencing was by immunoSEQ multiplex PCR. The table has around 110,000 clones, 70% to 90% seen once; the top ten hold 3% to 4.5%. Germline loops: CDR1 SGHTA, CDR2 FQGNSA. V lost 4 bases, J lost 0 bases, and 10 bases stayed unmatched. This CDR3 comprises 19 residues. This receptor was identified in an adult in good health. The chain is built from TRBV7-2 and TRBJ2-6, with 9 bases that match TRBD1. The starting material was peripheral blood, obtained on day 0 of MenACWY control vaccination. The chain's CDR3 is CASSSRQGVGLSGANVLTF. The CDR3 DNA sequence: TGTGCCAGCAGCTCCCGACAGGGGGTGGGACTCTCTGGGGCCAACGTCCTGACTTTC.